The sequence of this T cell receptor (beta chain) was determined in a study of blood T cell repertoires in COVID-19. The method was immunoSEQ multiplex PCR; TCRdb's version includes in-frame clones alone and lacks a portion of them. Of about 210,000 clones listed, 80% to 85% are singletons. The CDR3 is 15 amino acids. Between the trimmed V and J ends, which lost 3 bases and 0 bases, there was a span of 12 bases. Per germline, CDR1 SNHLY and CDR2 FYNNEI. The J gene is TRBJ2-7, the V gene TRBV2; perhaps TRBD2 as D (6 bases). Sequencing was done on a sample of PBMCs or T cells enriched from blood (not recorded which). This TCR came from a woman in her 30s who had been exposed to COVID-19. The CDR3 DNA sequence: TGTGCCAGCAGTGAGACTAGATCGATCTCCTACGAGCAGTACTTC. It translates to CASSETRSISYEQYF.